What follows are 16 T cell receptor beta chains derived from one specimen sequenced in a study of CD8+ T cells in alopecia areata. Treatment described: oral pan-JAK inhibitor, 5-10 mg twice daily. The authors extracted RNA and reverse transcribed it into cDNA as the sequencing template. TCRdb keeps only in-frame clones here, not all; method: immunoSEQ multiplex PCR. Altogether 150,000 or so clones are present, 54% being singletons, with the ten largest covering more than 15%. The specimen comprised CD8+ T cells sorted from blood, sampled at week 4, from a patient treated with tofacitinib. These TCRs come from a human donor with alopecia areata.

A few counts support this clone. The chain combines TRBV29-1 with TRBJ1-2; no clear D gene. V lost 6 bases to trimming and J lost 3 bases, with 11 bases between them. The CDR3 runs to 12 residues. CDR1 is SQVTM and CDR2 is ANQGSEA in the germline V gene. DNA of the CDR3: TGCAGCGTACCTGCGGGAGACTATGGCTACACCTTC. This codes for CSVPAGDYGYTF.

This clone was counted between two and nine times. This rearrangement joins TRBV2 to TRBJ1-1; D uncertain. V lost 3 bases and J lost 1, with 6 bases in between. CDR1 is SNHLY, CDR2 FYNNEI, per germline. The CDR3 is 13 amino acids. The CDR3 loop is CASSDWGNTEAFF. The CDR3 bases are TGTGCCAGCAGTGACTGGGGGAACACTGAAGCTTTCTTT.

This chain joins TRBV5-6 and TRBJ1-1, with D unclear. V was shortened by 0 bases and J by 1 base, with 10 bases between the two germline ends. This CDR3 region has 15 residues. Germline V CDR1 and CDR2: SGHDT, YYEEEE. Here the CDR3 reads CASSLEWAQNTEAFF. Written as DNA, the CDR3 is TGTGCCAGCAGCTTGGAATGGGCCCAGAACACTGAAGCTTTCTTT. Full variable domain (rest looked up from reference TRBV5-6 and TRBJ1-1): DAGVTQSPTHLIKTRGQQVTLRCSPKSGHDTVSWYQQALGQGPQFIFQYYEEEERQRGNFPDRFSGHQFPNYSSELNVNALLLGDSALYLCASSLEWAQNTEAFFGQGTRLTVV.

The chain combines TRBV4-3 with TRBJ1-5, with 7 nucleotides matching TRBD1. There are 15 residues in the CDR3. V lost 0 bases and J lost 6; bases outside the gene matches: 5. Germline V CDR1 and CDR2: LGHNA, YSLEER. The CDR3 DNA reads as TGCGCCAGCAGCCAAGAACAGGGGTTTGGTCAGCCCCAGCATTTT. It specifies CASSQEQGFGQPQHF.

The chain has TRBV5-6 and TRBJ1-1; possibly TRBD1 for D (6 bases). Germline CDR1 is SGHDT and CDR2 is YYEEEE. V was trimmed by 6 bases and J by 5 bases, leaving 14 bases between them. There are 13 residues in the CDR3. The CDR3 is CASNLQGTTEAFF. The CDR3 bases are TGTGCCAGCAACCTCCAGGGGACGACTGAAGCTTTCTTT.

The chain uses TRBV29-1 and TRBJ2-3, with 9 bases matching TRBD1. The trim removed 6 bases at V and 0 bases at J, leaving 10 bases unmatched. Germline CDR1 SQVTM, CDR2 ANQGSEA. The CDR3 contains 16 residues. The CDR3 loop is CSVDRTGDTSTDTQYF. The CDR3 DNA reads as TGCAGCGTAGACAGGACAGGGGATACTAGCACAGATACGCAGTATTTT.

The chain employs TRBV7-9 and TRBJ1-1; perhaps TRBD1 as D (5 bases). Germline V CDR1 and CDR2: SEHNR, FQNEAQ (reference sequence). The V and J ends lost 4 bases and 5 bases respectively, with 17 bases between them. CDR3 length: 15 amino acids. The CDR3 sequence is CASSSPLGRGTEAFF. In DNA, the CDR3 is TGTGCCAGCAGCTCTCCACTGGGACGGGGGACTGAAGCTTTCTTT.

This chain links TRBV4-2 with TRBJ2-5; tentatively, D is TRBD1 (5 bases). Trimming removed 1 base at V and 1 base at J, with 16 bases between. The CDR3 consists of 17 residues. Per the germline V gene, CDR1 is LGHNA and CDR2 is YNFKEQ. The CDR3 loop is CASSQVTGHPFQETQYF. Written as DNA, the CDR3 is TGTGCCAGCAGCCAAGTGACCGGACACCCCTTCCAAGAGACCCAGTACTTC.

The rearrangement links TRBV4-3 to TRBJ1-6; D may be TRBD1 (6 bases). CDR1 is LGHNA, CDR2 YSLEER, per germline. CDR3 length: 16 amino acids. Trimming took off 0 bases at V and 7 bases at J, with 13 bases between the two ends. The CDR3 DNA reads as TGCGCCAGCAGCCAAGATCTAGGGCAGGGGAATTCACCCCTCCACTTT. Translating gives CASSQDLGQGNSPLHF.

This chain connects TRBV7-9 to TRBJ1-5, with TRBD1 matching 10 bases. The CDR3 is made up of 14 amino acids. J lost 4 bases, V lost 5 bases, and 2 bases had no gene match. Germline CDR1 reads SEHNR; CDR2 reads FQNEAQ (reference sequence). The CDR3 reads CASSMDRGNQPQHF. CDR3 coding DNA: TGTGCCAGCAGCATGGACAGGGGGAATCAGCCCCAGCATTTT.

This CDR3 is CASSSAEGYEQYF. The DNA for the CDR3 is TGCGCCAGCAGTTCGGCAGAGGGTTACGAGCAGTACTTC. This rearrangement joins TRBV5-1 to TRBJ2-7; D may be TRBD2 (5 bases). V lost 5 bases and J lost 4, with 13 bases in between. The CDR3 runs 13 residues. Per the germline V gene, CDR1 is SGHRS and CDR2 is YFSETQ.

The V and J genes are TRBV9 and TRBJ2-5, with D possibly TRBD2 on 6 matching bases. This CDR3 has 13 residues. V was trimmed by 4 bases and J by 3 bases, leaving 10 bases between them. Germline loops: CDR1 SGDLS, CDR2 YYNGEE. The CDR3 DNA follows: TGTGCCAGCAGCCCTTGGGGGGAAGAGACCCAGTACTTC. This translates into CASSPWGEETQYF.

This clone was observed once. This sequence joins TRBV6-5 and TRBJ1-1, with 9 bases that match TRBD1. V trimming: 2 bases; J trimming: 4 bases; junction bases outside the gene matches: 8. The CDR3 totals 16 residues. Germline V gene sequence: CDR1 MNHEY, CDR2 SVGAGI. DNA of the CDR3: TGTGCCAGCAGTTACCGGGACAGGGCGTTTAGCACTGAAGCTTTCTTT. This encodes CASSYRDRAFSTEAFF.

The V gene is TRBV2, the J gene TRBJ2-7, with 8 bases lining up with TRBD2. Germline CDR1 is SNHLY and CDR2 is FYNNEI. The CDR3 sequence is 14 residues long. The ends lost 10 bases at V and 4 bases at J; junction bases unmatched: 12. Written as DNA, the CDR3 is TGTGCCACCCTAAAGGCGGGAGGATCGTACGAGCAGTACTTC. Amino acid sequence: CATLKAGGSYEQYF.

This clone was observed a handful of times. The CDR3 protein is CATSRDRTPNTGELFF. DNA of the CDR3: TGTGCCACCAGCAGAGATCGTACGCCGAACACCGGGGAGCTGTTTTTT. The chain joins TRBV15 to TRBJ2-2; no definite D call. Deletions cut 0 bases from V and 0 bases from J, with 8 bases between. The CDR3 runs 16 residues. Germline lookup yields CDR1 LNHNV and CDR2 YYDKDF (reference sequence).

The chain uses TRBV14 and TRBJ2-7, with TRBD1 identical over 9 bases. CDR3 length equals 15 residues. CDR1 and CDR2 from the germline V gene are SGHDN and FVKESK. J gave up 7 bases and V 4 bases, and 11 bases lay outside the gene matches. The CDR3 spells CASSPFGTGFGEQYF. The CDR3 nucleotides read TGTGCCAGCAGCCCATTCGGGACAGGGTTTGGGGAGCAGTACTTC.